The T cell receptor beta chain described here comes from a study of control samples from healthy donors and cancer patients. Unmatched junction bases numbered 6, after V lost 4 bases and J lost 5 bases. The length of the CDR3 is 14 residues. Germline V lookup: CDR1 SEHNR, CDR2 FQNEAQ (reference sequence). Here immunoSEQ multiplex PCR was the method, and the copy in TCRdb shows in-frame clones only, minus some. The repertoire holds 55,000 to 90,000 clones, with 84% as singletons. The clonotype was recovered from a man in his fifties in good health. The chain links TRBV7-9 to TRBJ2-7; TRBD1 aligns across 9 bases. Specimen: blood. The CDR3 coding sequence is TGTGCCAGCAGCTACTGGACAGGGGCCGACGAGCAGTACTTC. Translating gives CASSYWTGADEQYF.